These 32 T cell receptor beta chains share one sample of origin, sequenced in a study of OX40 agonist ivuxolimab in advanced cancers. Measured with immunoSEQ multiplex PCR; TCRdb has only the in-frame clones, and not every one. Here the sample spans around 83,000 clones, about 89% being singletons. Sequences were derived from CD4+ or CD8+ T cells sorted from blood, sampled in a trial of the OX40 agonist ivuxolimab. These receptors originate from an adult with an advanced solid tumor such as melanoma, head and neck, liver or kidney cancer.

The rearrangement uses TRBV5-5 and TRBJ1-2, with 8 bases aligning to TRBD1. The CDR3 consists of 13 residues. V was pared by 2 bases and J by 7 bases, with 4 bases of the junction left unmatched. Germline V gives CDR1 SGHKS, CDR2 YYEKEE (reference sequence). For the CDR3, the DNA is TGTGCCAGCAGCTTCGGGACAGGTTTTGGCTACACCTTC. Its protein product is CASSFGTGFGYTF.

CDR3 protein: CASSIRQGAGQPQHF. DNA for the CDR3: TGTGCCAGTAGTATAAGACAGGGGGCGGGTCAGCCCCAGCATTTT. The chain joins TRBV19 to TRBJ1-5, with TRBD1 identical over 10 bases. The V gene end was trimmed by 2 bases and the J gene end by 6 bases; junction bases not matched to a gene: 4. The CDR3 is 15 amino acids. Germline V CDR1 and CDR2: LNHDA, SQIVND (reference sequence). The full variable domain, in which reference TRBV19 and TRBJ1-5 provide the parts outside the CDR3, is DGGITQSPKYLFRKEGQNVTLSCEQNLNHDAMYWYRQDPGQGLRLIYYSQIVNDFQKGDIAEGYSVSREKKESFPLTVTSAQKNPTAFYLCASSIRQGAGQPQHFGDGTRLSIL.

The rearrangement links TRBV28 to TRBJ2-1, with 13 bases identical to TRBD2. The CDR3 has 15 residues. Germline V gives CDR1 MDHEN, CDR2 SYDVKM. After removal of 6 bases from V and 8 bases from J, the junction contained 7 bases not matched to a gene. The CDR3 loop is CASSLGLAGSYEQFF. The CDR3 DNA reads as TGTGCCAGCAGCTTGGGACTAGCGGGATCGTATGAGCAGTTCTTC.

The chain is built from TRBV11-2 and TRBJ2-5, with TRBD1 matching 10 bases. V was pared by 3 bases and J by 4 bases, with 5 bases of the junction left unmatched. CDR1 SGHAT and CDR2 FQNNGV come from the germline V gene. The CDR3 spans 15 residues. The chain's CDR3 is CASSFPGTGAETQYF. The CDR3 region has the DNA TGTGCCAGCAGCTTCCCCGGGACAGGGGCAGAGACCCAGTACTTC.

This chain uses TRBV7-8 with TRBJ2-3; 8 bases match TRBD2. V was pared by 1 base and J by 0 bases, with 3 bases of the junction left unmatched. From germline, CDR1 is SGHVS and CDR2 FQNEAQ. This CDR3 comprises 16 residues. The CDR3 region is CASSLVASGSTDTQYF. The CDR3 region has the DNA TGTGCCAGCAGCTTAGTGGCTAGCGGGAGCACAGATACGCAGTATTTT. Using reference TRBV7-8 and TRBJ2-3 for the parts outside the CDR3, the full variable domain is GAGVSQSPRYKVAKRGQDVALRCDPISGHVSLFWYQQALGQGPEFLTYFQNEAQLDKSGLPSDRFFAERPEGSVSTLKIQRTQQEDSAVYLCASSLVASGSTDTQYFGPGTRLTVL.

The CDR3 is CASSLSRDGETQYF. The CDR3 DNA follows: TGTGCCAGCAGTTTGAGCAGGGACGGGGAGACCCAGTACTTC. This chain connects TRBV27 to TRBJ2-5; D is perhaps TRBD1 or TRBD2 (5 bases each). V lost 3 bases and J lost 5, with 13 bases in between. This CDR3 spans 14 amino acids. The germline CDR1 and CDR2 sequences are MNHEY and SMNVEV (reference sequence).

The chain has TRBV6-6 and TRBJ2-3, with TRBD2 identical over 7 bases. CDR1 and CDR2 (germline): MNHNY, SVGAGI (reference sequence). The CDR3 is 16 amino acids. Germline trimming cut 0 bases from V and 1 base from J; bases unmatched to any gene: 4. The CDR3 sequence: CASSYSSGVRTDTQYF. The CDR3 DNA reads TGTGCCAGCAGTTACTCGAGCGGGGTGCGCACAGATACGCAGTATTTT.

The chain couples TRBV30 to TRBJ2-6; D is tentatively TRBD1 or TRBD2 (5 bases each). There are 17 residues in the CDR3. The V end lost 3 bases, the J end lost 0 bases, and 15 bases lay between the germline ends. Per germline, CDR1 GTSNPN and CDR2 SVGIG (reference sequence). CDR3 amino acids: CAWSPHAGTSGANVLTF. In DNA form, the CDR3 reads TGTGCCTGGAGCCCCCACGCCGGGACCTCTGGGGCCAACGTCCTGACTTTC.

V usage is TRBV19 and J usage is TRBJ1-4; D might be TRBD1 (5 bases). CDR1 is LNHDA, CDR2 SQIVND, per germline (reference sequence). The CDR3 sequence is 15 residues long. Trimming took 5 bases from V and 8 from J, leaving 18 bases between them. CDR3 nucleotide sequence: TGTGCCAGTAGTTCCCGGACATTCCAAGGGGAAAAACTGTTTTTT. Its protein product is CASSSRTFQGEKLFF.

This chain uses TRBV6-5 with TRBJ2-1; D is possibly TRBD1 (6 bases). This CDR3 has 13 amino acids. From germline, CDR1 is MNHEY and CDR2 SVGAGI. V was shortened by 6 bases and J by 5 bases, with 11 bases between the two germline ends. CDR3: CASRSPGDNEQFF. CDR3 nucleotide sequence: TGTGCCAGCAGAAGCCCAGGGGACAATGAGCAGTTCTTC.

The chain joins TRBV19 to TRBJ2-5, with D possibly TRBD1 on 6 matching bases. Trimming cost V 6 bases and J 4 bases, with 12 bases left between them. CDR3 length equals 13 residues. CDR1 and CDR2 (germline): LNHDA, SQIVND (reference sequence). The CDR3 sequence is CASSPGTRETQYF. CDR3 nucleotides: TGTGCCAGTAGCCCCGGGACACGAGAGACCCAGTACTTC.

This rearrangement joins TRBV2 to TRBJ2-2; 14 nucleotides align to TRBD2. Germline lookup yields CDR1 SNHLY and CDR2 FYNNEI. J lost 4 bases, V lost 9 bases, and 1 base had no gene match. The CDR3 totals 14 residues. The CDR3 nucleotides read TGTGCCAGGGGGACTAGCGGGGGCACCGGGGAGCTGTTTTTT. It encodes CARGTSGGTGELFF. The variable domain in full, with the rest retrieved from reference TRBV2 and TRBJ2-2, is EPEVTQTPSHQVTQMGQEVILRCVPISNHLYFYWYRQILGQKVEFLVSFYNNEISEKSEIFDDQFSVERPDGSNFTLKIRSTKLEDSAMYFCARGTSGGTGELFFGEGSRLTVL.

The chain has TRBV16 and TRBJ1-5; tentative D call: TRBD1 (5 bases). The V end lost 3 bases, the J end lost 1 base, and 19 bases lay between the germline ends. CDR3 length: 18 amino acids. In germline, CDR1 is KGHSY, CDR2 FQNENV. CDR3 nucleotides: TGTGCCAGCAGCCATACTAACCCGGGGGTCGGGAGCAATCAGCCCCAGCATTTT. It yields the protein CASSHTNPGVGSNQPQHF.

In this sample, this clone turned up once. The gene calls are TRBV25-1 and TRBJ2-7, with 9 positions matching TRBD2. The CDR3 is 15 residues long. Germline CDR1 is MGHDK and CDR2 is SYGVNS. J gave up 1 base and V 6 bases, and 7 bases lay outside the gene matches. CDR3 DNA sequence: TGTGCCAGCAGGGGGGGGCTAGCGGGATCCTACGAGCAGTACTTC. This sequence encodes CASRGGLAGSYEQYF.

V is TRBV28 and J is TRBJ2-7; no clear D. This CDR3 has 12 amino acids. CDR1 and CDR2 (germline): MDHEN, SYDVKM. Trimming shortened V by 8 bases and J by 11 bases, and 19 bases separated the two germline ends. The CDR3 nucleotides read TGTGCCAGCGGTAGTAGGCAGCCCGCGGAGTACTTC. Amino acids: CASGSRQPAEYF.

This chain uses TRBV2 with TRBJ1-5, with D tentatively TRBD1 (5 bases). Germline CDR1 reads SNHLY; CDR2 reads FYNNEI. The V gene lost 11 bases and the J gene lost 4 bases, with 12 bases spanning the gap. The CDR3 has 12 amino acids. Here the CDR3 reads CAGTGGNQPQHF. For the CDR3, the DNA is TGTGCCGGTACTGGGGGGAATCAGCCCCAGCATTTT.

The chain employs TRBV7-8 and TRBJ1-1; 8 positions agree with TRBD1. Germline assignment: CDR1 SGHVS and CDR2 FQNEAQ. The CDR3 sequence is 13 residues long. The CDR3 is CVAFRGRNTEAFF. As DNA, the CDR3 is TGTGTCGCATTCAGGGGGCGAAACACTGAAGCTTTCTTT.

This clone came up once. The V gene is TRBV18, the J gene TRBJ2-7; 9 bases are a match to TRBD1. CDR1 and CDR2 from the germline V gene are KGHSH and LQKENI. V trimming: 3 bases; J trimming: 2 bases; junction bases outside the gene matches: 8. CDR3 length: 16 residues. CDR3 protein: CASSPPGTGLPYEQYF. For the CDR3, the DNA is TGTGCCAGCTCACCGCCCGGGACAGGGCTTCCCTACGAGCAGTACTTC.

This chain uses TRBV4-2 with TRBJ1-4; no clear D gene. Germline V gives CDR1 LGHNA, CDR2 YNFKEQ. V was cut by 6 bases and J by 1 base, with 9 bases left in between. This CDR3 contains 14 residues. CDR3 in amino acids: CASSREGTNEKLFF. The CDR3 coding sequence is TGTGCCAGCAGTCGGGAGGGAACTAATGAAAAACTGTTTTTT.

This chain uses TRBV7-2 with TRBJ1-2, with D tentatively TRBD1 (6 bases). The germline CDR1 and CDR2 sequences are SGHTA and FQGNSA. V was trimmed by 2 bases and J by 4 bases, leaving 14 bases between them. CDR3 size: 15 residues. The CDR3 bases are TGTGCCAGCAGCTTAACTGGGGGGGGCATCTATGGCTACACCTTC. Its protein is CASSLTGGGIYGYTF.

The CDR3 DNA sequence: TGTGCCTGGAGGTATATTCCGGGACTAGCGGGAGCCAGAGGTTGGACAGATACGCAGTATTTT. This translates into CAWRYIPGLAGARGWTDTQYF. V and J are TRBV30 and TRBJ2-3; 14 nucleotides agree with TRBD2. J gave up 3 bases and V 3 bases, and 20 bases lay outside the gene matches. This CDR3 comprises 21 residues. Germline lookup yields CDR1 GTSNPN and CDR2 SVGIG (reference sequence).

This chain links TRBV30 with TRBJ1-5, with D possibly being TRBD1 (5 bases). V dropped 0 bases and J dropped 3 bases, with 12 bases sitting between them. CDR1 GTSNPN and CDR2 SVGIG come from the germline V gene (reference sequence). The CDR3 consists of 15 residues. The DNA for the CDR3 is TGTGCCTGGAGTGTAACGGGGCTAGTCAATCAGCCCCAGCATTTT. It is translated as CAWSVTGLVNQPQHF.

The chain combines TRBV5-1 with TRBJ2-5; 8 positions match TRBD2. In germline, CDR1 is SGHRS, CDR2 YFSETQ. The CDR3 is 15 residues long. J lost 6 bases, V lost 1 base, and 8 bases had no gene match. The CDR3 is CASSLNGRAEKTQYF. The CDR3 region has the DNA TGCGCCAGCAGCTTGAACGGGAGGGCCGAGAAGACCCAGTACTTC.

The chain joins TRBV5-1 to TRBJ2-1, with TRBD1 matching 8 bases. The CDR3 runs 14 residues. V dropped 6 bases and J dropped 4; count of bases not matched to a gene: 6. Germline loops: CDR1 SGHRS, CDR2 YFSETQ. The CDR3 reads CASTPGQVYNEQFF. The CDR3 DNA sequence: TGCGCCAGCACCCCGGGACAGGTGTACAATGAGCAGTTCTTC. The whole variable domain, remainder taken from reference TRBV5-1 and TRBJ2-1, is KAGVTQTPRYLIKTRGQQVTLSCSPISGHRSVSWYQQTPGQGLQFLFEYFSETQRNKGNFPGRFSGRQFSNSRSEMNVSTLELGDSALYLCASTPGQVYNEQFFGPGTRLTVL.

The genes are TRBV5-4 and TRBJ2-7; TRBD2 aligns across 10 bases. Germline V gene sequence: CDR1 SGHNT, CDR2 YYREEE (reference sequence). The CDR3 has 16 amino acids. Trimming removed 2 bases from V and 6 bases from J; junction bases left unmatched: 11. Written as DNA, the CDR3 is TGTGCCAGCAGCTTCGGGACTAGCGTGAGAAGTACCGAGCAGTACTTC. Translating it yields CASSFGTSVRSTEQYF.

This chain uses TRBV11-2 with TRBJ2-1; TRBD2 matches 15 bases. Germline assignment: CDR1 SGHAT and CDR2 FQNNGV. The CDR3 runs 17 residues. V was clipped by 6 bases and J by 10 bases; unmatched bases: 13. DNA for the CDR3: TGTGCCAGCAGGAAAATTAGGACTAGCGGGAGGGCCAGGGAGCAGTTCTTC. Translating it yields CASRKIRTSGRAREQFF.

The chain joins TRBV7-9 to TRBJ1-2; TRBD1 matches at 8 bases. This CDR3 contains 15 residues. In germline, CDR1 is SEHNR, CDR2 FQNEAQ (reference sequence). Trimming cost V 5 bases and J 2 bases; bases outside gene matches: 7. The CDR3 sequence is CASSATGALNYGYTF. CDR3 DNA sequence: TGTGCCAGCAGCGCGACAGGGGCTTTAAACTATGGCTACACCTTC. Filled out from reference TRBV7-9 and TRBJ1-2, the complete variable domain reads DTGVSQNPRHKITKRGQNVTFRCDPISEHNRLYWYRQTLGQGPEFLTYFQNEAQLEKSRLLSDRFSAERPKGSFSTLEIQRTEQGDSAMYLCASSATGALNYGYTFGSGTRLTVV.

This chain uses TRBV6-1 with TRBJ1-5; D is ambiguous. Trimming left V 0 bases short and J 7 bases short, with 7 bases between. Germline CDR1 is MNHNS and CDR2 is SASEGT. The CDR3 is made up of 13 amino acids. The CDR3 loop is CASSEAEKQPQHF. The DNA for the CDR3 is TGTGCCAGCAGTGAAGCGGAGAAACAGCCCCAGCATTTT.

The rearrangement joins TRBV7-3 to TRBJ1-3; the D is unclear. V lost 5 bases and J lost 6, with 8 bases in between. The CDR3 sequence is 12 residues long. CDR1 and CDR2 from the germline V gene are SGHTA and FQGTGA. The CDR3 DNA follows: TGTGCCAGCAGCGATCAGATAAACACCATATATTTT. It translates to CASSDQINTIYF.

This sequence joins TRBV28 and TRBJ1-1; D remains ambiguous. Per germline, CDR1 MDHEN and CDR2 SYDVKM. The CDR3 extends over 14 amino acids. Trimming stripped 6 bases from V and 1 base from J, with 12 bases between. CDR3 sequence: CASSSTWGNTEAFF. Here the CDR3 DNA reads TGTGCCAGCAGCTCTACATGGGGGAACACTGAAGCTTTCTTT.

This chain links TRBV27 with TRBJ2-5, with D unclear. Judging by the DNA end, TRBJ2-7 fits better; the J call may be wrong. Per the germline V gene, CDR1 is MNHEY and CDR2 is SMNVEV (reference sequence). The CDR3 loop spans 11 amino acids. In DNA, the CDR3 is TGTGCCAGCAGTGGCTCCTACGAGCAGTACTTC. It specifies CASSGSYEQYF.

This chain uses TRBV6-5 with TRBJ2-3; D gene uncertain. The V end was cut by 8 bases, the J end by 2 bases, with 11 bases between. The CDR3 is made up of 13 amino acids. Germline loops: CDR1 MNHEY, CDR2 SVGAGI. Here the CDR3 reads CASLLGNTDTQYF. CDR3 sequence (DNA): TGTGCCAGCCTGCTGGGGAACACAGATACGCAGTATTTT.